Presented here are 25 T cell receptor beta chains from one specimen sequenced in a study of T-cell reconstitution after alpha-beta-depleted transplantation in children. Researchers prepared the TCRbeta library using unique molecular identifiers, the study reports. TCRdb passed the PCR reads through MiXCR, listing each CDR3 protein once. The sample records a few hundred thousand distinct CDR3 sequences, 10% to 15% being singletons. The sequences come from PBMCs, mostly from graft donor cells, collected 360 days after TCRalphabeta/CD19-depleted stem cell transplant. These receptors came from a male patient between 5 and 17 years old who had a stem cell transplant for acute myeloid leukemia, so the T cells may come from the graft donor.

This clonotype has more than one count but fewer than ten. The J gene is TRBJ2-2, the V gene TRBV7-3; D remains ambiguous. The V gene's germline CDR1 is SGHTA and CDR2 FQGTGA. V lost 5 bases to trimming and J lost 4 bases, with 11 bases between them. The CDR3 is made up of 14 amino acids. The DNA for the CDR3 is TGTGCCAGCAGCCTGGATCTTTTCACCGGGGAGCTGTTTTTT. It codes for CASSLDLFTGELFF.

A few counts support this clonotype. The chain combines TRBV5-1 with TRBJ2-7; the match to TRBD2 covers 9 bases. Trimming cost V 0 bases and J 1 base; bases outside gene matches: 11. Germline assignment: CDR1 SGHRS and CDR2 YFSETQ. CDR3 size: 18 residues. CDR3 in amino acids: CASSLDRGLAGDSYEQYF. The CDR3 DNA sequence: TGCGCCAGCAGCTTGGATAGGGGCTTAGCGGGAGATTCCTACGAGCAGTACTTC.

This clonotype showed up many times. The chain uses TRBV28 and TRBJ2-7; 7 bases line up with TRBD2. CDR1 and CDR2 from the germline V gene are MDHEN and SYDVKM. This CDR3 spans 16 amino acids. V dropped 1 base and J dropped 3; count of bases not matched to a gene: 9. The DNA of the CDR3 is TGTGCCAGCAGTTTATTTAGGACTAGTTCCTTCTACGAGCAGTACTTC. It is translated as CASSLFRTSSFYEQYF.

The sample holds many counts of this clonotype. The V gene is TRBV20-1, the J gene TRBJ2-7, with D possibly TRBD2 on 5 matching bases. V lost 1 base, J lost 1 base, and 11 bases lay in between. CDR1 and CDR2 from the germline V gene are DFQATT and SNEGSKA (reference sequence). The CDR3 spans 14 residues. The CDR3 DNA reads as TGCAGTGCTAGAGGTGGGAGAACTTCCTACGAGCAGTACTTC. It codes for CSARGGRTSYEQYF.

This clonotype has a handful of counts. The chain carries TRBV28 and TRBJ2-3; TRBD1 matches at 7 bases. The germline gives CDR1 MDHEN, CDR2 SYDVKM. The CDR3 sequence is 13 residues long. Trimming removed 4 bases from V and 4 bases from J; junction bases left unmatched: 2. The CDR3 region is CASSSGTADTQYF. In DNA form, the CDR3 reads TGTGCCAGCAGTTCCGGGACAGCAGATACGCAGTATTTT.

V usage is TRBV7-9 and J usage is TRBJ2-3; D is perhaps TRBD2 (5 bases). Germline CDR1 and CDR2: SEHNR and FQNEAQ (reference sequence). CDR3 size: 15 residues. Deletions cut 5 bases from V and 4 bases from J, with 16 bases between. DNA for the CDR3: TGTGCCAGCAGCGCAGGTGGAGGTTTCTCAGATACGCAGTATTTT. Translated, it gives CASSAGGGFSDTQYF.

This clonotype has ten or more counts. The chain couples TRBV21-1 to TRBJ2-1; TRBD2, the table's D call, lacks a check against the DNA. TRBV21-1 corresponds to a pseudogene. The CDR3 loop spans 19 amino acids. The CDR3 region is CASRQGLAGETRSYNEQFF. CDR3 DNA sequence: TGTGCCAGCCGACAAGGACTAGCGGGAGAAACTAGGTCCTACAATGAGCAGTTCTTC.

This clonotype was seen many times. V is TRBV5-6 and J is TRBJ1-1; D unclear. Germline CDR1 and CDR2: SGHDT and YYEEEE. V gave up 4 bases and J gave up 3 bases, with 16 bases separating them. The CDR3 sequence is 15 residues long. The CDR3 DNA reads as TGTGCCAGCAGCATCGGGAGCTGGGGAGACACTGAAGCTTTCTTT. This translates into CASSIGSWGDTEAFF.

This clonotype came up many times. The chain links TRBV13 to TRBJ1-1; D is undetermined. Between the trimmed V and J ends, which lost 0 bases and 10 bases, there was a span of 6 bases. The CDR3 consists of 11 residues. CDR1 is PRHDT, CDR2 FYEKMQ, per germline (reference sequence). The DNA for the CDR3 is TGTGCCAGCAGCTTAGGCAGAGGAGCTTTCTTT. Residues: CASSLGRGAFF.

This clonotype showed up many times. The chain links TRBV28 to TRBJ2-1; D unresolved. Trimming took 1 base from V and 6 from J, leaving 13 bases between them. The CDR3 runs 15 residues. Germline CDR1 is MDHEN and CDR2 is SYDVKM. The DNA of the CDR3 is TGTGCCAGCAGTTTATTTCGCCCTAAGACCAATGAGCAGTTCTTC. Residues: CASSLFRPKTNEQFF.

CDR3 DNA: TGTGCCAGTAGTATAGGCGCCCGAAACAGGGAGATTTGGCCCCAGCATTTT. Residues: CASSIGARNREIWPQHF. The chain recombines TRBV19 with TRBJ1-5; possibly TRBD1 for D (6 bases). Germline values: CDR1 LNHDA, CDR2 SQIVND (reference sequence). This CDR3 region has 17 residues. V lost 1 base and J lost 9, with 22 bases in between.

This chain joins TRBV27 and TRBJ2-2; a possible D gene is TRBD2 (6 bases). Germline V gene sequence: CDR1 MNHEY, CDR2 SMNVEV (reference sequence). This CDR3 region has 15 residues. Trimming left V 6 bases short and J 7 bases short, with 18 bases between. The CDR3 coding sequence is TGTGCCAGCAGCTTCTCGGGAGAGACGGACGGGGAGCTGTTTTTT. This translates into CASSFSGETDGELFF.

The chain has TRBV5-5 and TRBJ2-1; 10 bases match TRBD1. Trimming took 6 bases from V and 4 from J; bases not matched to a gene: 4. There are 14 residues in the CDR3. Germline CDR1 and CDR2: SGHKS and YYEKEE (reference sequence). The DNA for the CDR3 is TGTGCCAGCACTCCGGGACAGGGGTACAATGAGCAGTTCTTC. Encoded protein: CASTPGQGYNEQFF.

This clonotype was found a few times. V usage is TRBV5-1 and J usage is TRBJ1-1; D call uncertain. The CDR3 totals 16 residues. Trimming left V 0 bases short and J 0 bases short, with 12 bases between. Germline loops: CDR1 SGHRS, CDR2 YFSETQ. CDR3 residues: CASSLAVLNMNTEAFF. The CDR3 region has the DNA TGCGCCAGCAGCTTGGCCGTGTTGAATATGAACACTGAAGCTTTCTTT. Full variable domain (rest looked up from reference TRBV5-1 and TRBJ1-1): KAGVTQTPRYLIKTRGQQVTLSCSPISGHRSVSWYQQTPGQGLQFLFEYFSETQRNKGNFPGRFSGRQFSNSRSEMNVSTLELGDSALYLCASSLAVLNMNTEAFFGQGTRLTVV.

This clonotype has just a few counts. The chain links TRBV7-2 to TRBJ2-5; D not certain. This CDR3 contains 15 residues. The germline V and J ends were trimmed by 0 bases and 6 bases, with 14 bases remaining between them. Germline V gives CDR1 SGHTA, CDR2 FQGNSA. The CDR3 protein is CASSLAPRAQKTQYF. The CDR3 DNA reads TGTGCCAGCAGCTTAGCGCCACGGGCCCAGAAGACCCAGTACTTC.

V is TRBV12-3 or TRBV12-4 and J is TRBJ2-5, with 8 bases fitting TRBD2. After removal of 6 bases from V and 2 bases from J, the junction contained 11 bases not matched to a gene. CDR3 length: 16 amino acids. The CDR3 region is CASSLPQAGGQETQYF. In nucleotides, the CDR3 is TGTGCCAGCAGCCTCCCCCAGGCGGGAGGACAAGAGACCCAGTACTTC.

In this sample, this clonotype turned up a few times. Written as DNA, the CDR3 is TGTGCCATCAGTGACCCCACTAGCGGCACAGATACGCAGTATTTT. It is translated as CAISDPTSGTDTQYF. The J gene is TRBJ2-3, the V gene TRBV10-3, with 7 positions matching TRBD2. Germline CDR1 and CDR2: ENHRY and SYGVKD. This CDR3 is 15 amino acids long. Losses at the gene ends were 3 bases for V and 1 base for J; bases not matched to a gene: 4.

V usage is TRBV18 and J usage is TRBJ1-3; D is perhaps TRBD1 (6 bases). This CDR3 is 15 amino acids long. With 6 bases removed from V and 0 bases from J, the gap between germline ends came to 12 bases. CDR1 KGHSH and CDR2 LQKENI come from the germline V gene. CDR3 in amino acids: CASSLDRVSGNTIYF. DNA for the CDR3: TGTGCCAGCTCCCTGGACAGAGTCTCTGGAAACACCATATATTTT.

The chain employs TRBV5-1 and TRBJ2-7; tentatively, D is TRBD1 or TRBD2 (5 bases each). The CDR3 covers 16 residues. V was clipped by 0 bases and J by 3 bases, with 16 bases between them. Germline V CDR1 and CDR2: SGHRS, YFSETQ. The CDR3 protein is CASSLGDPGANYEQYF. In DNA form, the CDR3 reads TGCGCCAGCAGCTTGGGGGACCCTGGGGCGAACTACGAGCAGTACTTC.

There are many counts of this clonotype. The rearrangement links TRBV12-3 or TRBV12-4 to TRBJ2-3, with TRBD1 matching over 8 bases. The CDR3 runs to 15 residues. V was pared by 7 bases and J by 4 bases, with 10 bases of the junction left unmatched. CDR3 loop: CASTARGRVADTQYF. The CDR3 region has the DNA TGTGCCAGCACGGCCAGGGGGCGCGTGGCAGATACGCAGTATTTT.

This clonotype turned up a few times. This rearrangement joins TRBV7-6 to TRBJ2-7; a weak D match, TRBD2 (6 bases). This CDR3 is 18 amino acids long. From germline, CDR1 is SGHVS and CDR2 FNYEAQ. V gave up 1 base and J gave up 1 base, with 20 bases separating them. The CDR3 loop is CASSLEPSGGGISYEQYF. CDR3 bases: TGTGCCAGCAGCTTAGAGCCGTCGGGCGGAGGGATTTCCTACGAGCAGTACTTC.

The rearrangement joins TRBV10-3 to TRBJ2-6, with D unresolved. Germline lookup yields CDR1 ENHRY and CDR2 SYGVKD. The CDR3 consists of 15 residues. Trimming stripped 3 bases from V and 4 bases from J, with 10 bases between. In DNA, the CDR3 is TGTGCCATCAGTGATTGGCAGTCAGGGGCCAACGTCCTGACTTTC. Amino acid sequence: CAISDWQSGANVLTF.

The CDR3 nucleotides are TGCAGTGCTAGGGGACAGAGATACGAGCAGTACTTC. This gives the protein CSARGQRYEQYF. The J gene is TRBJ2-7, the V gene TRBV20-1; 7 nucleotides align to TRBD1. Losses at the gene ends were 3 bases for V and 4 bases for J; bases not matched to a gene: 3. CDR3 length equals 12 residues. Germline CDR1 reads DFQATT; CDR2 reads SNEGSKA (reference sequence).

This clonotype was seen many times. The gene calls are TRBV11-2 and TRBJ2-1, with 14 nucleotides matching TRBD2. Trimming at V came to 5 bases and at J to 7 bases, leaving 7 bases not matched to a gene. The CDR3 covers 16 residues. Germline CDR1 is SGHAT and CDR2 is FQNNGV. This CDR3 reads CASSGRLAGGLNEQFF. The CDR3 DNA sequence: TGTGCCAGCAGCGGTCGACTAGCGGGAGGGTTGAATGAGCAGTTCTTC.

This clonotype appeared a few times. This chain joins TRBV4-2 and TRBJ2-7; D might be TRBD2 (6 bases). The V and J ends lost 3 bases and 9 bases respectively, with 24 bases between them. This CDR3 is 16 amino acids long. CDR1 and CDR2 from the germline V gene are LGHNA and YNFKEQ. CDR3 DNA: TGTGCCAGCAGCCACGATCTCCGGGGGAACCCAGAAGGGCAGTACTTC. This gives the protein CASSHDLRGNPEGQYF.